The rows below give T cell receptor beta chains drawn from one sample of a study of blood T cell repertoires in COVID-19. The table came from immunoSEQ multiplex PCR; TCRdb's copy has only in-frame clones and leaves some out. The sample consists of about 120,000 clones, 90% of them appearing once. The sequencing input was peripheral blood. These receptors all stem from a woman in her sixties with COVID-19, enrolled during active disease. CDR3s include the opening cysteine and the closing phenylalanine or tryptophan. Each record gives: CDR3 DNA, CDR3 protein, J gene, V gene, clone size, D gene. The D gene is left open where the match is weak. Not every row has a clone size; where given, it reads once, few, many or a size class.

CDR3nt: TGTGCCAGCAGTGAACACACCTACAATGAGCAGTTCTTC
CDR3aa: CASSEHTYNEQFF
j_gene: TRBJ2-1
v_gene: TRBV6-1
abundance: .
d_gene: .

CDR3nt: TGTGCCAGCAGCCAAGTTCAGGGGAACACTGAAGCTTTCTTT
CDR3aa: CASSQVQGNTEAFF
j_gene: TRBJ1-1
v_gene: TRBV3-1/TRBV3-2
abundance: .
d_gene: .

CDR3nt: TGTGCCAGCAGCTTGGCGTCAGGGGCATATGGCTACACCTTC
CDR3aa: CASSLASGAYGYTF
j_gene: TRBJ1-2
v_gene: TRBV5-8
abundance: .
d_gene: .

CDR3nt: TGTGCCAGCAGCTTAATCCGCGACGAGCAGTACTTC
CDR3aa: CASSLIRDEQYF
j_gene: TRBJ2-7
v_gene: TRBV6-2/TRBV6-3
abundance: .
d_gene: .

CDR3nt: TGTGCCAGCAGCTTAGCCTCTAGGTTTGGCTACACCTTC
CDR3aa: CASSLASRFGYTF
j_gene: TRBJ1-2
v_gene: TRBV11-2
abundance: .
d_gene: .

CDR3nt: TGTGCCAGCAGCTTATCGGGACAGGCAGTGGGGGAGCTGTTTTTT
CDR3aa: CASSLSGQAVGELFF
j_gene: TRBJ2-2
v_gene: TRBV7-8
abundance: .
d_gene: TRBD1

CDR3nt: TGCGCCAGCAGCTTGACGGCAGGGGCCCGAAGGTTTGATGGCTACACCTTC
CDR3aa: CASSLTAGARRFDGYTF
j_gene: TRBJ1-2
v_gene: TRBV5-1
abundance: once
d_gene: .

CDR3nt: TGTGCCTGGAGTGATCGGTCGCGGGGAATAAGTGGCTACACCTTC
CDR3aa: CAWSDRSRGISGYTF
j_gene: TRBJ1-2
v_gene: TRBV30
abundance: .
d_gene: .

CDR3nt: TGCGCCAGCAGCCAAGTTGGCGACAGGGAAAGGTGGACTGAAGCTTTCTTT
CDR3aa: CASSQVGDRERWTEAFF
j_gene: TRBJ1-1
v_gene: TRBV4-3
abundance: .
d_gene: TRBD1

CDR3nt: TGCGCCAGCAGCCCGGGAGTTTACGAGCAGTACTTC
CDR3aa: CASSPGVYEQYF
j_gene: TRBJ2-7
v_gene: TRBV5-1
abundance: .
d_gene: .

CDR3nt: TGCGCCAGCAGCTTGAGGAGCGGGGGGCCTGCTGTCTTCAATGAGCAGTTCTTC
CDR3aa: CASSLRSGGPAVFNEQFF
j_gene: TRBJ2-1
v_gene: TRBV5-1
abundance: .
d_gene: TRBD2

CDR3nt: TGTGCCAGCAGCAAACCGGGACAGGAAAATGAAAAACTGTTTTTT
CDR3aa: CASSKPGQENEKLFF
j_gene: TRBJ1-4
v_gene: TRBV4-2
abundance: .
d_gene: TRBD1

CDR3nt: TGCGCCAGCAAGACGGGTCCCGAAAGACAGGGAGTGAACACTGAAGCTTTCTTT
CDR3aa: CASKTGPERQGVNTEAFF
j_gene: TRBJ1-1
v_gene: TRBV5-1
abundance: .
d_gene: TRBD1

CDR3nt: TGTGCCAGCCGGCCAGGGAATGAAAAACTGTTTTTT
CDR3aa: CASRPGNEKLFF
j_gene: TRBJ1-4
v_gene: TRBV6-1
abundance: .
d_gene: .

CDR3nt: TGTGCCAGCAGCTTACGGGGTGCGGACTACGAGCAGTACTTC
CDR3aa: CASSLRGADYEQYF
j_gene: TRBJ2-7
v_gene: TRBV11-3
abundance: .
d_gene: .

CDR3nt: TGCGCCAGCAGCCTAGAGGACAGCAATAATTCACCCCTCCACTTT
CDR3aa: CASSLEDSNNSPLHF
j_gene: TRBJ1-6
v_gene: TRBV4-3
abundance: .
d_gene: .

CDR3nt: TGTGCCAGTAGTGGGACAGGGCTATCTGGGGCCAACGTCCTGACTTTC
CDR3aa: CASSGTGLSGANVLTF
j_gene: TRBJ2-6
v_gene: TRBV19
abundance: .
d_gene: TRBD1

CDR3nt: TGTGCCTGGAGTGTACGAAGAGCGGGGGCGATTAATTCACCCCTCCACTTT
CDR3aa: CAWSVRRAGAINSPLHF
j_gene: TRBJ1-6
v_gene: TRBV30
abundance: .
d_gene: .

CDR3nt: TGTGCCAGCAGCTATCAGGGGGGCTCACCCCTCCACTTT
CDR3aa: CASSYQGGSPLHF
j_gene: TRBJ1-6
v_gene: TRBV7-2
abundance: .
d_gene: TRBD1

CDR3nt: TGCGCCAGCAGCTTGAGGCTAGCGGGGACTAACACCGGGGAGCTGTTTTTT
CDR3aa: CASSLRLAGTNTGELFF
j_gene: TRBJ2-2
v_gene: TRBV5-1
abundance: .
d_gene: TRBD2

CDR3nt: TGTGCCAGCAGTTATGGTTCCGGAGGGATCTCCCGTGGCTACACCTTC
CDR3aa: CASSYGSGGISRGYTF
j_gene: TRBJ1-2
v_gene: TRBV6-6
abundance: few
d_gene: .

CDR3nt: TGTGCCAGCAGCTTAGTTACCTCTGGGGGGGAGACCCAGTACTTC
CDR3aa: CASSLVTSGGETQYF
j_gene: TRBJ2-5
v_gene: TRBV7-2
abundance: .
d_gene: .

CDR3nt: TGTGCCAGCAGCTTTCCCAACAGGGGCCCTGGAAACACCATATATTTT
CDR3aa: CASSFPNRGPGNTIYF
j_gene: TRBJ1-3
v_gene: TRBV7-2
abundance: .
d_gene: TRBD1

CDR3nt: TGCGCCAGCAGCCCGGGAGGGGGAGTTAACACTGAAGCTTTCTTT
CDR3aa: CASSPGGGVNTEAFF
j_gene: TRBJ1-1
v_gene: TRBV5-1
abundance: .
d_gene: .

CDR3nt: TGCAGTGCTAGTATAGGGAGCTACGAGCAGTACTTC
CDR3aa: CSASIGSYEQYF
j_gene: TRBJ2-7
v_gene: TRBV20-1
abundance: .
d_gene: .

CDR3nt: TGCGCCAGCAGCTTACGGACAGGGTCCAATGAGCAGTTCTTC
CDR3aa: CASSLRTGSNEQFF
j_gene: TRBJ2-1
v_gene: TRBV4-1
abundance: .
d_gene: TRBD1

CDR3nt: TGTGCCAGCAGCCTTGAGGGACAGGGAATGGGTGAGCAGTTCTTC
CDR3aa: CASSLEGQGMGEQFF
j_gene: TRBJ2-1
v_gene: TRBV7-2
abundance: .
d_gene: TRBD1